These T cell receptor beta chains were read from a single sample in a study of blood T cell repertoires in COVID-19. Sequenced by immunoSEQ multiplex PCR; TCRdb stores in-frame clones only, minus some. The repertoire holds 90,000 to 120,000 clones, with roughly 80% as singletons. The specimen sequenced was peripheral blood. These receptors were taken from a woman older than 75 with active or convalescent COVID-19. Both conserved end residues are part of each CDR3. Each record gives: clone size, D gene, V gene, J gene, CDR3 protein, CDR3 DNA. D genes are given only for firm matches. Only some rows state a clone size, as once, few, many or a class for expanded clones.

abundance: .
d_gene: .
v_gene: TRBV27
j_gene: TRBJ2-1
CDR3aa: CASSLSVLASYNEQFF
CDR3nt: TGTGCCAGCAGTTTATCGGTCCTAGCCTCCTACAATGAGCAGTTCTTC

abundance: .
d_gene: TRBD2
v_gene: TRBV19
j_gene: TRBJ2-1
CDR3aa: CATGEIASGRGGEQFF
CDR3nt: TGTGCCACTGGGGAAATTGCTAGCGGGAGGGGTGGTGAGCAGTTCTTC

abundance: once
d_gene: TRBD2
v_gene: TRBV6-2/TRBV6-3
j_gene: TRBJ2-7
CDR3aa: CASSQTTSGPLYEQYF
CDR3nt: TGTGCCAGCAGTCAAACCACTAGCGGACCCCTCTACGAGCAGTACTTC

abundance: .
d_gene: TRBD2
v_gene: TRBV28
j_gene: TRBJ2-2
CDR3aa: CASSLGTSLFRGELFF
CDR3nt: TGTGCCAGCAGTTTGGGGACTAGTCTTTTCAGAGGGGAGCTGTTTTTT

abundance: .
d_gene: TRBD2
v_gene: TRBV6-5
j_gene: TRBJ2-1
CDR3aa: CASSYRLAGGNNEQFF
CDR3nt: TGTGCCAGCAGTTACAGACTAGCGGGGGGGAACAATGAGCAGTTCTTC

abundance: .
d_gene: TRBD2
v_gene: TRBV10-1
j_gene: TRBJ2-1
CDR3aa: CASSELAEIYNEQFF
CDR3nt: TGCGCCAGCAGTGAACTAGCGGAGATCTACAATGAGCAGTTCTTC

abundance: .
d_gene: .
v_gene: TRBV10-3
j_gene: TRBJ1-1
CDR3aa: CAISPGEGGTEAFF
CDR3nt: TGTGCCATCAGTCCAGGGGAAGGAGGCACTGAAGCTTTCTTT

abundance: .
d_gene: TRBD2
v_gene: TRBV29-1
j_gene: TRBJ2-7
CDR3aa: CSARTSSYEQYF
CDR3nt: TGCAGCGCCCGGACTAGCTCCTACGAGCAGTACTTC

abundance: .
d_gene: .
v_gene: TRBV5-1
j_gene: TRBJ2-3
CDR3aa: CASSLRSTDTQYF
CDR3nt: TGCGCCAGCAGCTTGCGGAGCACAGATACGCAGTATTTT

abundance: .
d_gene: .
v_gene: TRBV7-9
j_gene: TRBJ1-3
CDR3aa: CASSLREGGNTIYF
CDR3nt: TGTGCCAGCAGCTTACGTGAGGGAGGAAACACCATATATTTT

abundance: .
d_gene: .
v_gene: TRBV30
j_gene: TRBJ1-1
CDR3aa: CAWTLGGNTEAFF
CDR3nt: TGTGCCTGGACCCTCGGGGGGAACACTGAAGCTTTCTTT

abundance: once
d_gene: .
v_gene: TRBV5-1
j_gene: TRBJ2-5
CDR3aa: CASSLSPETQYF
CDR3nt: TGCGCCAGCAGCTTGAGCCCCGAGACCCAGTACTTC

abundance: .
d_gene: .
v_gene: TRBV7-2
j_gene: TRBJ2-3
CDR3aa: CASSLLPRFLGTDTQYF
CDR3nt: TGTGCCAGCAGCTTATTACCGAGATTTCTTGGCACAGATACGCAGTATTTT

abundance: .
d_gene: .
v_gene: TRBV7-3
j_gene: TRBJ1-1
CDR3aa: CASSLTRGSTEAFF
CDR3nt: TGTGCCAGCAGCTTAACGCGCGGAAGTACTGAAGCTTTCTTT

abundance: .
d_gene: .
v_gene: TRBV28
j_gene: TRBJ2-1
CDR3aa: CASSFGGSYNEQFF
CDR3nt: TGTGCCAGCAGTTTTGGAGGGTCCTACAATGAGCAGTTCTTC

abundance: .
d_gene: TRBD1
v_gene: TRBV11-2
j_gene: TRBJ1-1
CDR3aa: CASSQTSGTVNTEAFF
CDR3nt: TGTGCCAGCAGCCAAACTTCCGGGACAGTGAACACTGAAGCTTTCTTT

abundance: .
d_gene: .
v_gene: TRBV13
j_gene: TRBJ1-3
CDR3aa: CASSLGQLTGNTIYF
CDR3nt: TGTGCCAGCAGCTTAGGACAGTTAACTGGAAACACCATATATTTT

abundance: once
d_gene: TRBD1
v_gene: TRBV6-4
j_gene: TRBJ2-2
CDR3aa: CASRGQGLTGELFF
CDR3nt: TGTGCCAGCAGGGGACAGGGCCTTACCGGGGAGCTGTTTTTT

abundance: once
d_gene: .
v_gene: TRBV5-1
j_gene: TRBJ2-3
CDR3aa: CASSFGAADTDTQYF
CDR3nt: TGCGCCAGCAGCTTCGGAGCGGCCGACACAGATACGCAGTATTTT

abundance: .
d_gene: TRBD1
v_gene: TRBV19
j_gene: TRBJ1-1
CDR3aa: CASSIMGTGTTEAFF
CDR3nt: TGTGCCAGTAGTATTATGGGGACAGGAACCACTGAAGCTTTCTTT

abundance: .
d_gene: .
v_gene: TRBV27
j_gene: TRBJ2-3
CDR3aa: CASSRLGSRADTQYF
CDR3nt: TGTGCCAGCAGCCGCCTCGGATCCCGGGCAGATACGCAGTATTTT

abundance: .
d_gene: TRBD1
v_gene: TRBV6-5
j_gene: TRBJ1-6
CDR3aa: CASSPAWTGRSPLHF
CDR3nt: TGTGCCAGCAGCCCCGCTTGGACAGGGCGCTCACCCCTCCACTTT

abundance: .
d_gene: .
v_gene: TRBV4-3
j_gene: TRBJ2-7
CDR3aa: CASSRRAQALGEQYF
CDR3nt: TGCGCCAGCAGCCGGAGGGCTCAAGCCTTAGGCGAGCAGTACTTC

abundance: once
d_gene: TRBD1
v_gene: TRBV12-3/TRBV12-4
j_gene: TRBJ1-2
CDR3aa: CASSRTGANGYTF
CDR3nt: TGTGCCAGCAGTCGGACAGGCGCAAATGGCTACACCTTC

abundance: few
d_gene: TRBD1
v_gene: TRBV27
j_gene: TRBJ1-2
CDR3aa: CASSDRGSYGYTF
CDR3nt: TGTGCCAGCTCGGACAGGGGGTCCTATGGCTACACCTTC

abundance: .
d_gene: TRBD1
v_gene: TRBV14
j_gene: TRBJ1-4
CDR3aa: CASSPRGYEEKLFF
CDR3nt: TGTGCCAGCAGCCCCAGGGGGTATGAAGAAAAACTGTTTTTT

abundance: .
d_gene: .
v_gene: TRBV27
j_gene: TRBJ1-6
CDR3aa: CASLRDYNSPLHF
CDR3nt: TGTGCCAGCCTCCGGGATTATAATTCACCCCTCCACTTT

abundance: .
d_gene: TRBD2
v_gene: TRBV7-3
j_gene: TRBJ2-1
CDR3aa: CASSLHPLPTSGYNEQFF
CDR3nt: TGTGCCAGCAGCTTACACCCCCTCCCAACTAGCGGGTACAATGAGCAGTTCTTC

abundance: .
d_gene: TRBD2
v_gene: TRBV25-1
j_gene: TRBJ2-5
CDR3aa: CASSPQRGGRETQYF
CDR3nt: TGTGCCAGCAGTCCCCAGCGGGGGGGCCGAGAGACCCAGTACTTC

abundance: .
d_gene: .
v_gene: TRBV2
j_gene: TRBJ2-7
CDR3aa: CASSGFGWSYEQYF
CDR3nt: TGTGCCAGCAGTGGATTCGGCTGGAGCTACGAGCAGTACTTC

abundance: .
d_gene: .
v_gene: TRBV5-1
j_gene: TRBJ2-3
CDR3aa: CASSNGGNADTQYF
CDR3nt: TGCGCCAGCAGCAATGGCGGGAATGCAGATACGCAGTATTTT

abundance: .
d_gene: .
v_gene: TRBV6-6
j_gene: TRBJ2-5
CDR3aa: CASFGQGLVTETQYF
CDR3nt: TGTGCCAGCTTCGGGCAGGGTTTGGTAACAGAGACCCAGTACTTC

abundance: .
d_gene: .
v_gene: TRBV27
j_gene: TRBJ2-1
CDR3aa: CASSLFRGGGRYSYNEQFF
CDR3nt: TGTGCCAGCAGTTTATTCCGGGGAGGAGGAAGATACTCCTACAATGAGCAGTTCTTC

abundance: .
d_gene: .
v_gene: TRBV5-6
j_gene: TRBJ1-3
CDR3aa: CASSPQGTNGNTIYF
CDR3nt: TGTGCCAGCAGCCCACAGGGAACCAATGGAAACACCATATATTTT

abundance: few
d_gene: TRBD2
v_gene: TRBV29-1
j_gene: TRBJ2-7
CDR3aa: CSDRVGLDSYEQYF
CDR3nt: TGCAGCGACCGAGTGGGACTAGACTCCTACGAGCAGTACTTC

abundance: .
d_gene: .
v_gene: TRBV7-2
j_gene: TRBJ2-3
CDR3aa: CASSPAARATDTQYF
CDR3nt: TGTGCCAGCAGCCCGGCTGCGCGGGCTACAGATACGCAGTATTTT

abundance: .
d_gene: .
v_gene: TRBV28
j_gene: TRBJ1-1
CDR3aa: CASSSPGSRRNTEAFF
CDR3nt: TGTGCCAGCAGTTCCCCCGGGTCGCGGAGGAACACTGAAGCTTTCTTT

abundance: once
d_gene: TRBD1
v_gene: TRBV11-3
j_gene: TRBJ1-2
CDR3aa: CASSYGDSGSFYGYTF
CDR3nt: TGTGCCAGCAGCTACGGGGACAGCGGTTCTTTTTATGGCTACACCTTC

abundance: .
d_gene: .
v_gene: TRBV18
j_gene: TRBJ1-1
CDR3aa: CASSYRVGTEAFF
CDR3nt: TGTGCCAGCTCATACAGGGTGGGGACTGAAGCTTTCTTT